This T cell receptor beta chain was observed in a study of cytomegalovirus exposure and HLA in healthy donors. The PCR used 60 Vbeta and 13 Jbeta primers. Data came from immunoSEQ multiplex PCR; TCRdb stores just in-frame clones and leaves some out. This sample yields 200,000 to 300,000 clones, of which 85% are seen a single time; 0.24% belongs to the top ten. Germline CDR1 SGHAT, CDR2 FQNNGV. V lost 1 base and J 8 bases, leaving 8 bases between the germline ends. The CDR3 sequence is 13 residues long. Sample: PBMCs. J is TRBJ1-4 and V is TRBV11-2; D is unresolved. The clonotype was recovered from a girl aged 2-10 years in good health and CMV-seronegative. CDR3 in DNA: TGTGCCAGCAGCTTAGGATCACTAGAAAAACTGTTTTTT. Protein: CASSLGSLEKLFF.